This T cell receptor (beta chain) was identified during a study of blood T cell repertoires in COVID-19. Generated by immunoSEQ multiplex PCR, the TCRdb table keeps only in-frame clones and is missing some. The sample holds approximately 73,000 clones, approximately 89% seen once. Germline CDR1 reads SGHVS; CDR2 reads FQNEAQ. The trim removed 4 bases at V and 7 bases at J, leaving 8 bases unmatched. The CDR3 sequence is 16 residues long. Sequencing used peripheral blood. J is TRBJ2-5 and V is TRBV7-8; 14 positions match TRBD2. The sequence was collected from an older man with acute or convalescent COVID-19. The CDR3 reads CASSSGTSGGSGTQYF. The CDR3, as DNA: TGTGCCAGCAGCTCCGGGACTAGCGGGGGTTCGGGGACCCAGTACTTC.